This is a list of T cell receptor beta chains from one sample in a study of cytomegalovirus exposure and HLA in healthy donors. The repertoire was sequenced with immunoSEQ multiplex PCR; TCRdb's copy has only in-frame clones and lacks some. The table has some 95,000 clones, about 76% seen once. The sequenced sample consisted of PBMCs. The receptors shown here come from a woman aged 40 to 49 in good health and CMV-seronegative. Both conserved end residues are part of each CDR3. The order of the fields is clone size, J gene, V gene, CDR3 length, D gene, CDR3 protein, CDR3 DNA. A D gene is named only where the DNA matches it firmly. A clone size is listed for some rows: how often the clone was seen (once, few, many), or a class if it is expanded.

>-|TRBJ2-7|TRBV11-3|14|TRBD2
CASSLSGRGYEQYF
TGTGCCAGCAGCTTATCAGGGCGGGGGTACGAGCAGTACTTC
>-|TRBJ1-5|TRBV7-2|15|TRBD1
CASSLKQGGYQPQHF
TGTGCCAGCAGCTTAAAGCAGGGGGGTTATCAGCCCCAGCATTTT
>-|TRBJ2-3|TRBV29-1|13|TRBD2
CSAPLAGWDTQYF
TGCAGCGCTCCTCTAGCGGGGTGGGATACGCAGTATTTT
>-|TRBJ1-5|TRBV7-9|15|TRBD1
CASSLGDSGNQPQHF
TGTGCCAGCAGCTTAGGGGACAGTGGCAATCAGCCCCAGCATTTT
>-|TRBJ1-1|TRBV4-1|18|-
CASSQDRGRGIYDTEAFF
TGCGCCAGCAGCCAAGATCGAGGTCGGGGGATTTACGACACTGAAGCTTTCTTT
>few|TRBJ2-3|TRBV7-8|18|-
CASSPDRGAYTSTDTQYF
TGTGCCAGCAGCCCAGATCGAGGCGCCTATACTAGCACAGATACGCAGTATTTT
>-|TRBJ1-5|TRBV28|14|-
CASSLTGGGQPQHF
TGTGCCAGCAGTTTAACGGGTGGCGGTCAGCCCCAGCATTTT
>-|TRBJ1-1|TRBV9|13|-
CASRTHRNTEAFF
TGTGCCAGCAGGACCCACAGGAACACTGAAGCTTTCTTT
>-|TRBJ2-3|TRBV7-6|14|TRBD1
CASSSGQGTDTQYF
TGTGCCAGCAGCTCGGGACAGGGGACAGATACGCAGTATTTT
>few|TRBJ2-6|TRBV25-1|15|TRBD2
CASTPGGSGANVLTF
TGTGCCAGCACCCCGGGGGGCTCTGGGGCCAACGTCCTGACTTTC
>-|TRBJ1-5|TRBV30|14|-
CAWSVRRFNQPQHF
TGTGCCTGGAGTGTTCGGAGGTTCAATCAGCCCCAGCATTTT
>-|TRBJ1-2|TRBV7-9|14|-
CASSHSTGHYGYTF
TGTGCCAGCAGCCACTCTACAGGGCACTATGGCTACACCTTC
>-|TRBJ1-1|TRBV11-3|18|-
CASSLAPPGQRMNTEAFF
TGTGCCAGCAGCTTAGCCCCCCCCGGACAGCGGATGAACACTGAAGCTTTCTTT
>-|TRBJ2-2|TRBV7-6|16|-
CASSPQDTLNTGELFF
TGTGCCAGCAGCCCCCAGGACACCCTGAACACCGGGGAGCTGTTTTTT
>few|TRBJ2-5|TRBV7-9|14|-
CASSLVIEGETQYF
TGTGCCAGCAGCTTAGTCATAGAGGGAGAGACCCAGTACTTC
>-|TRBJ2-5|TRBV5-6|14|-
CASSLKAGGETQYF
TGTGCCAGCAGCTTGAAAGCGGGCGGGGAGACCCAGTACTTC
>-|TRBJ1-2|TRBV2|13|-
CASSIRMNYGYTF
TGTGCCAGCAGTATCAGGATGAACTATGGCTACACCTTC
>-|TRBJ2-3|TRBV7-2|15|-
CASSLHGAAGDTQYF
TGTGCCAGCAGCCTCCATGGGGCGGCAGGGGATACGCAGTATTTT
>once|TRBJ2-3|TRBV7-2|14|TRBD2
CASSSLAGGLTQYF
TGTGCCAGCAGCTCCCTAGCGGGGGGGCTAACGCAGTATTTT
>few|TRBJ1-1|TRBV2|12|-
CASSVGDTEAFF
TGTGCCAGCAGTGTCGGAGACACTGAAGCTTTCTTT
>-|TRBJ1-5|TRBV5-6|16|-
CASSLSGAGGTQPQHF
TGTGCCAGCAGCTTGTCAGGCGCGGGGGGCACTCAGCCCCAGCATTTT
>-|TRBJ1-6|TRBV27|13|-
CASSSRQNSPLHF
TGTGCCAGCAGTTCCAGACAGAATTCACCCCTCCACTTT
>once|TRBJ2-7|TRBV29-1|10|-
CSVETGEQYF
TGCAGCGTTGAGACGGGCGAGCAGTACTTC
>-|TRBJ1-2|TRBV7-2|12|-
CASSYNAGGYTF
TGTGCCAGCAGCTATAATGCCGGTGGCTACACCTTC
>-|TRBJ1-2|TRBV29-1|11|-
CSAGAGYGYTF
TGCAGCGCCGGCGCGGGCTATGGCTACACCTTC
>-|TRBJ1-5|TRBV19|16|-
CASISEPRRDNQPQHF
TGTGCCAGCATAAGTGAGCCTCGGCGGGACAATCAGCCCCAGCATTTT
>-|TRBJ1-6|TRBV21-1|21|-
CARSPGDGGNPAPNNNSPLHF
TGTGCCAGAAGTCCCGGGGACGGGGGTAACCCCGCGCCAAATAATAATTCACCCCTCCACTTT
>-|TRBJ1-5|TRBV27|14|-
CASSLRRDGQPQHF
TGTGCCAGCAGTTTACGCAGGGATGGGCAGCCCCAGCATTTT
>-|TRBJ1-4|TRBV4-3|15|-
CASSQGHSTNEKLFF
TGCGCCAGCAGCCAAGGTCACTCAACTAATGAAAAACTGTTTTTT
>-|TRBJ2-7|TRBV4-1|13|-
CASSQQYRNEQYF
TGCGCCAGCAGCCAGCAGTACAGGAACGAGCAGTACTTC
>few|TRBJ1-6|TRBV7-9|16|TRBD1
CASSMGQGFYNSPLHF
TGTGCCAGCAGCATGGGACAGGGCTTCTATAATTCACCCCTCCACTTT
>-|TRBJ2-2|TRBV7-3|16|TRBD2
CASSLKGLENTGELFF
TGTGCCAGCAGCTTAAAGGGACTAGAGAACACCGGGGAGCTGTTTTTT
>-|TRBJ1-6|TRBV12-1|17|-
CASSFNPDKSMDSPLHF
TGTGCCAGCAGCTTTAATCCCGACAAGTCAATGGATTCACCCCTCCACTTT
>-|TRBJ2-3|TRBV15|17|-
CATSRDKPGGRGDTQYF
TGTGCCACCAGCAGAGATAAACCAGGGGGGCGGGGAGATACGCAGTATTTT
>few|TRBJ1-3|TRBV9|17|TRBD1
CASSVPATGEVGNTIYF
TGTGCCAGCAGCGTCCCGGCGACAGGGGAAGTAGGAAACACCATATATTTT
>-|TRBJ2-7|TRBV5-1|15|TRBD1
CASSLVAGGIGEQYF
TGCGCCAGCAGCTTGGTAGCAGGGGGCATAGGCGAGCAGTACTTC
>-|TRBJ1-1|TRBV29-1|11|-
CSGQENTEAFF
TGCAGCGGCCAGGAGAACACTGAAGCTTTCTTT
>-|TRBJ2-7|TRBV9|14|-
CASSVESSSYEQYF
TGTGCCAGCAGCGTAGAGAGTTCCTCCTACGAGCAGTACTTC
>-|TRBJ1-2|TRBV7-9|16|TRBD1
CASSYGTGGGVRGYTF
TGTGCCAGCAGCTACGGAACAGGGGGCGGAGTACGAGGCTACACCTTC
>-|TRBJ2-7|TRBV4-1|15|-
CASSQDRGGSYEQYF
TGCGCCAGCAGCCAAGATAGGGGGGGGTCCTACGAGCAGTACTTC
>-|TRBJ1-4|TRBV18|12|-
CASSRVGEKLFF
TGTGCCAGCTCACGGGTGGGCGAAAAACTGTTTTTT
>few|TRBJ1-1|TRBV9|16|-
CASSGGPGQGKTEAFF
TGTGCCAGCAGCGGGGGGCCGGGGCAGGGAAAAACTGAAGCTTTCTTT
>few|TRBJ1-1|TRBV2|14|-
CASSGKTRYTEAFF
TGTGCCAGCAGTGGTAAGACACGTTACACTGAAGCTTTCTTT
>-|TRBJ2-3|TRBV6-6|16|-
CASRFRGPTSTDTQYF
TGTGCCAGCAGATTCAGGGGTCCTACTAGCACAGATACGCAGTATTTT
>-|TRBJ2-7|TRBV9|15|TRBD1
CASSVGTGVTYEQYF
TGTGCCAGCAGCGTCGGGACAGGCGTTACCTACGAGCAGTACTTC
>once|TRBJ2-2|TRBV5-4|14|-
CASSLQGVIGELFF
TGTGCCAGCAGCCTACAGGGAGTGATCGGGGAGCTGTTTTTT
>-|TRBJ2-7|TRBV6-1|15|-
CASSESVGQQYEQYF
TGTGCCAGCAGTGAAAGCGTGGGGCAGCAGTACGAGCAGTACTTC
>-|TRBJ1-1|TRBV7-9|14|-
CASSTTTGNTEAFF
TGTGCCAGCAGCACTACGACAGGGAACACTGAAGCTTTCTTT
>few|TRBJ1-6|TRBV19|16|-
CASCPLGGPDNSPLHF
TGTGCCAGTTGCCCTTTAGGGGGACCGGATAATTCACCCCTCCACTTT
>-|TRBJ2-5|TRBV4-2|13|TRBD2
CASSQGLAETQYF
TGTGCCAGCAGCCAAGGACTAGCGGAGACCCAGTACTTC
>-|TRBJ2-1|TRBV4-1|13|TRBD2
CASSQDGGTSVFF
TGCGCCAGCAGCCAAGATGGCGGGACTAGCGTGTTCTTC
>once|TRBJ1-1|TRBV6-4|13|-
CASSDSRGTEAFF
TGTGCCAGCAGTGACTCCAGGGGCACTGAAGCTTTCTTT
>-|TRBJ1-1|TRBV11-2|14|-
CASSLGGMNTEAFF
TGTGCCAGCAGCTTGGGGGGGATGAACACTGAAGCTTTCTTT
>-|TRBJ1-2|TRBV19|14|-
CASSQQGNNYGYTF
TGTGCCAGTAGTCAGCAGGGAAATAACTATGGCTACACCTTC